The 26 T cell receptor beta chains below come from one sample, sequenced in a study of cytomegalovirus exposure and HLA in healthy donors. The study ran its PCR with 60 Vbeta and 13 Jbeta primers. Profiling relied on immunoSEQ multiplex PCR, and the TCRdb table lists in-frame clones only, not all of them. The sample carries approximately 160,000 clones, around 80% recorded once. The specimen was PBMCs. These TCRs come from a human donor in good health.

The J gene is TRBJ1-2, the V gene TRBV6-5; no definite D call. CDR1 is MNHEY and CDR2 is SVGAGI in the germline V gene. This CDR3 comprises 14 residues. Trimming removed 0 bases at V and 4 bases at J, with 9 bases between. CDR3 coding DNA: TGTGCCAGCAGTTACTCACTGCAGGCCTATGGCTACACCTTC. This translates into CASSYSLQAYGYTF.

The chain uses TRBV10-2 and TRBJ1-6; 8 positions agree with TRBD1. The CDR3 runs to 16 residues. With V trimmed by 6 bases and J by 1 base, 5 bases remained unmatched. Germline V gives CDR1 WSHSY, CDR2 SAAADI. CDR3 sequence reads: CASRLDRGSYNSPLHF. CDR3 sequence (DNA): TGCGCCAGCAGACTTGACAGGGGATCCTATAATTCACCCCTCCACTTT.

The genes are TRBV7-8 and TRBJ1-1; tentative D call: TRBD1 (6 bases). The CDR3 sequence is 16 residues long. From germline, CDR1 is SGHVS and CDR2 FQNEAQ. Trimming left V 4 bases short and J 5 bases short, with 20 bases between. The CDR3 sequence: CASSSSGIIQGTEAFF. The CDR3 DNA reads TGTGCCAGCAGCTCATCCGGAATAATACAGGGAACTGAAGCTTTCTTT.

The rearrangement joins TRBV11-2 to TRBJ2-2; 8 positions agree with TRBD1. From germline, CDR1 is SGHAT and CDR2 FQNNGV. CDR3 size: 18 residues. Trimming took 6 bases from V and 1 from J; bases not matched to a gene: 13. The CDR3 sequence: CASSPTGVGWGNTGELFF. The CDR3 nucleotides read TGTGCCAGCAGTCCGACAGGGGTGGGGTGGGGGAACACCGGGGAGCTGTTTTTT.

DNA of the CDR3: TGTGCCAGCAGTTCCCCGGCGGGGAGGAGCACTGAAGCTTTCTTT. The encoded protein is CASSSPAGRSTEAFF. The V gene is TRBV6-5, the J gene TRBJ1-1; D not resolved. CDR1 is MNHEY and CDR2 is SVGAGI in the germline V gene. This CDR3 has 15 amino acids. V was shortened by 4 bases and J by 4 bases, with 16 bases between the two germline ends.

This clone was observed once. The chain has TRBV2 and TRBJ1-1; D is perhaps TRBD1 (5 bases). V lost 6 bases, J lost 7 bases, and 21 bases lay in between. The CDR3 has 15 residues. From germline, CDR1 is SNHLY and CDR2 FYNNEI. CDR3 bases: TGTGCCAGCAGCGCCGGGACTCATGCTAGGGGTGAAGCTTTCTTT. Translation: CASSAGTHARGEAFF.

J is TRBJ1-1 and V is TRBV7-9; the D is unclear. The CDR3 is 15 amino acids. Trimming shortened V by 0 bases and J by 2 bases, and 10 bases separated the two germline ends. The V gene's germline CDR1 is SEHNR and CDR2 FQNEAQ (reference sequence). The CDR3 spells CASSLATGLNTEAFF. The CDR3 coding sequence is TGTGCCAGCAGCTTAGCTACTGGACTCAACACTGAAGCTTTCTTT.

This rearrangement joins TRBV7-9 to TRBJ1-4, with 7 bases that match TRBD1. The CDR3 runs to 16 residues. Germline V gives CDR1 SEHNR, CDR2 FQNEAQ (reference sequence). The junction had 4 bases not matched to a gene; V was cut back by 3 bases and J by 0 bases. The CDR3 nucleotides read TGTGCCAGCAGCTTCAGGGGGGATCCAACTAATGAAAAACTGTTTTTT. Translated: CASSFRGDPTNEKLFF.

The CDR3 DNA is TGCAGCGTTTCACGGACAGGGGGGGGTGAAAAACTGTTTTTT. It specifies CSVSRTGGGEKLFF. The chain recombines TRBV29-1 with TRBJ1-4; 10 nucleotides agree with TRBD1. CDR1 and CDR2 (germline): SQVTM, ANQGSEA. This CDR3 spans 14 amino acids. After removal of 5 bases from V and 7 bases from J, the junction contained 7 bases not matched to a gene.

Only one count was recorded for this clone. The chain combines TRBV6-6 with TRBJ1-1, with D tentatively TRBD1 (5 bases). The length of the CDR3 is 13 residues. The V gene lost 6 bases and the J gene lost 2 bases, with 10 bases spanning the gap. Looked up from germline, CDR1 is MNHNY and CDR2 is SVGAGI (reference sequence). The CDR3 reads CASRRQINTEAFF. The CDR3 DNA sequence: TGTGCCAGCAGAAGACAGATCAACACTGAAGCTTTCTTT.

The chain has TRBV27 and TRBJ1-5; the D is unclear. The CDR3 contains 16 residues. Germline CDR1 MNHEY, CDR2 SMNVEV (reference sequence). V gave up 3 bases and J gave up 0 bases, with 12 bases separating them. CDR3 DNA sequence: TGTGCCAGCAGTTTCGCGCGGGAAAATAGCAATCAGCCCCAGCATTTT. Translated: CASSFARENSNQPQHF.

This clone was picked up a small number of times. The chain carries TRBV6-6 and TRBJ1-2; 7 positions match TRBD1. The V gene's germline CDR1 is MNHNY and CDR2 SVGAGI (reference sequence). The CDR3 sequence is 14 residues long. The trim removed 6 bases at V and 4 bases at J, leaving 8 bases unmatched. CDR3 bases: TGTGCCAGCAGCTGGACAGGCACGAGCTATGGCTACACCTTC. This gives the protein CASSWTGTSYGYTF.

The CDR3 DNA reads as TGTGCCAGCAGCTTCGGGTCTAACTATGGCTACACCTTC. Translation: CASSFGSNYGYTF. This sequence joins TRBV7-8 and TRBJ1-2; D gene uncertain. The CDR3 is 13 amino acids. Germline values: CDR1 SGHVS, CDR2 FQNEAQ. The V end lost 3 bases, the J end lost 0 bases, and 5 bases lay between the germline ends. The full variable domain, in which reference TRBV7-8 and TRBJ1-2 provide the parts outside the CDR3, is GAGVSQSPRYKVAKRGQDVALRCDPISGHVSLFWYQQALGQGPEFLTYFQNEAQLDKSGLPSDRFFAERPEGSVSTLKIQRTQQEDSAVYLCASSFGSNYGYTFGSGTRLTVV.

The chain recombines TRBV15 with TRBJ2-5, with a tentative D call TRBD2 (5 bases). Trimming removed 0 bases from V and 13 bases from J, with 21 bases in between. In germline, CDR1 is LNHNV, CDR2 YYDKDF (reference sequence). This CDR3 comprises 15 residues. The DNA for the CDR3 is TGTGCCACCAGCAGAGATAGATCGGCGGGCCGTGTCCTGTACTTC. Its protein product is CATSRDRSAGRVLYF.

V and J are TRBV25-1 and TRBJ2-1; 9 bases map to TRBD2. V dropped 4 bases and J dropped 0; count of bases not matched to a gene: 10. The CDR3 loop spans 18 amino acids. Per germline, CDR1 MGHDK and CDR2 SYGVNS. The CDR3 is CASSGKLAGLNSYNEQFF. CDR3 DNA sequence: TGTGCCAGCAGTGGCAAACTAGCGGGTCTCAACTCCTACAATGAGCAGTTCTTC. Full variable domain (remainder filled in from reference TRBV25-1 and TRBJ2-1): EADIYQTPRYLVIGTGKKITLECSQTMGHDKMYWYQQDPGMELHLIHYSYGVNSTEKGDLSSESTVSRIRTEHFPLTLESARPSHTSQYLCASSGKLAGLNSYNEQFFGPGTRLTVL.

This rearrangement joins TRBV6-1 to TRBJ1-5; the D gene is possibly TRBD1 (5 bases). This CDR3 is built from 15 residues. Germline V lookup: CDR1 MNHNS, CDR2 SASEGT. Trimming removed 4 bases at V and 1 base at J, with 11 bases between. The CDR3 region is CASSVIRGSNQPQHF. The CDR3 region has the DNA TGTGCCAGCAGTGTGATTAGGGGCAGCAATCAGCCCCAGCATTTT.

The chain has TRBV25-1 and TRBJ1-3; TRBD1 agrees at 9 bases. The CDR3 is made up of 15 amino acids. Trimming removed 5 bases from V and 1 base from J; junction bases left unmatched: 3. Germline assignment: CDR1 MGHDK and CDR2 SYGVNS. CDR3 sequence: CASSPGTGSGNTIYF. CDR3 DNA sequence: TGTGCCAGCAGTCCCGGGACAGGGTCTGGAAACACCATATATTTT.

The CDR3 region is CASSWMTDREYEQYF. The CDR3 DNA reads as TGCGCCAGCAGCTGGATGACGGACAGGGAATACGAGCAGTACTTC. This chain connects TRBV5-1 to TRBJ2-7; 8 positions match TRBD1. CDR1 SGHRS and CDR2 YFSETQ come from the germline V gene. The V gene end was trimmed by 3 bases and the J gene end by 4 bases; junction bases not matched to a gene: 9. This CDR3 has 15 residues.

This chain connects TRBV4-1 to TRBJ2-7; possibly TRBD1 for D (5 bases). In germline, CDR1 is MGHRA, CDR2 YSYEKL. The CDR3 loop spans 13 amino acids. The ends were cut back, 1 base at V and 5 bases at J, with 9 bases in the middle. The CDR3 nucleotides are TGCGCCAGCAGCCAAGTGGGGCGGAACGAGCAGTACTTC. Translated: CASSQVGRNEQYF.

The chain has TRBV7-2 and TRBJ2-3; D uncertain. Germline-derived CDR1 and CDR2 are SGHTA and FQGNSA. V lost 4 bases and J 2 bases, leaving 7 bases between the germline ends. There are 13 residues in the CDR3. DNA for the CDR3: TGTGCCAGCAGCTACTCTGCCACAGATACGCAGTATTTT. Residues: CASSYSATDTQYF.

Comments on this clone: One end of the junction does not line up with germline, which may come from a read error. The genes are TRBV7-9 and TRBJ1-4; 10 bases are a match to TRBD1. CDR1 and CDR2 (germline): SEHNR, FQNEAQ (reference sequence). The CDR3 runs to 15 residues. The CDR3 region has the DNA TGTTCCAGCAATTCCCCGACAGGGGGCCAGGAAAAACTGTTTTTT. Its translation: CSSNSPTGGQEKLFF.

This clone was detected only once. The chain uses TRBV25-1 and TRBJ2-7; D is possibly TRBD2 (5 bases). CDR1 MGHDK and CDR2 SYGVNS come from the germline V gene. V lost 2 bases and J lost 2, with 10 bases in between. The CDR3 is 14 amino acids. CDR3 residues: CASSEGGDTYEQYF. DNA of the CDR3: TGTGCCAGCAGTGAAGGAGGAGACACCTACGAGCAGTACTTC.

The rearrangement joins TRBV5-1 to TRBJ2-4, with TRBD2 as a possible D gene (6 bases). The germline V gene encodes CDR1 SGHRS and CDR2 YFSETQ. The CDR3 extends over 14 amino acids. Between the trimmed V and J ends, which lost 6 bases and 3 bases, there was a span of 13 bases. Here the CDR3 DNA reads TGCGCCAGCACCCCCGGGAGTATCAAAAACATTCAGTACTTC. Translating gives CASTPGSIKNIQYF.

The rearrangement joins TRBV5-1 to TRBJ1-1; the match to TRBD1 covers 9 bases. V lost 3 bases to trimming and J lost 6 bases; unmatched junction nucleotides: 12. The CDR3 is made up of 16 amino acids. Germline CDR1 and CDR2: SGHRS and YFSETQ. The CDR3 region is CASSWTGAAGRPEAFF. CDR3 nucleotide sequence: TGCGCCAGCAGCTGGACAGGGGCCGCAGGCCGACCTGAAGCTTTCTTT. Using reference TRBV5-1 and TRBJ1-1 for the parts outside the CDR3, the full variable domain is KAGVTQTPRYLIKTRGQQVTLSCSPISGHRSVSWYQQTPGQGLQFLFEYFSETQRNKGNFPGRFSGRQFSNSRSEMNVSTLELGDSALYLCASSWTGAAGRPEAFFGQGTRLTVV.

The chain uses TRBV12-5 and TRBJ2-1, with TRBD2 matching over 8 bases. V trimming: 3 bases; J trimming: 2 bases; junction bases outside the gene matches: 0. Germline V CDR1 and CDR2: LGHNT, FRNRAP. The CDR3 spans 14 residues. The CDR3 sequence is CASGFSGAYNEQFF. Here the CDR3 DNA reads TGTGCTAGTGGTTTTAGCGGGGCCTACAATGAGCAGTTCTTC.

The chain's CDR3 is CASSQFPSENTGELFF. The DNA of the CDR3 is TGCGCCAGCAGCCAATTCCCTAGCGAGAACACCGGGGAGCTGTTTTTT. This sequence joins TRBV4-1 and TRBJ2-2; a possible D gene is TRBD2 (6 bases). The CDR3 totals 16 residues. From germline, CDR1 is MGHRA and CDR2 YSYEKL. The V gene lost 2 bases and the J gene lost 1 base, with 11 bases spanning the gap.